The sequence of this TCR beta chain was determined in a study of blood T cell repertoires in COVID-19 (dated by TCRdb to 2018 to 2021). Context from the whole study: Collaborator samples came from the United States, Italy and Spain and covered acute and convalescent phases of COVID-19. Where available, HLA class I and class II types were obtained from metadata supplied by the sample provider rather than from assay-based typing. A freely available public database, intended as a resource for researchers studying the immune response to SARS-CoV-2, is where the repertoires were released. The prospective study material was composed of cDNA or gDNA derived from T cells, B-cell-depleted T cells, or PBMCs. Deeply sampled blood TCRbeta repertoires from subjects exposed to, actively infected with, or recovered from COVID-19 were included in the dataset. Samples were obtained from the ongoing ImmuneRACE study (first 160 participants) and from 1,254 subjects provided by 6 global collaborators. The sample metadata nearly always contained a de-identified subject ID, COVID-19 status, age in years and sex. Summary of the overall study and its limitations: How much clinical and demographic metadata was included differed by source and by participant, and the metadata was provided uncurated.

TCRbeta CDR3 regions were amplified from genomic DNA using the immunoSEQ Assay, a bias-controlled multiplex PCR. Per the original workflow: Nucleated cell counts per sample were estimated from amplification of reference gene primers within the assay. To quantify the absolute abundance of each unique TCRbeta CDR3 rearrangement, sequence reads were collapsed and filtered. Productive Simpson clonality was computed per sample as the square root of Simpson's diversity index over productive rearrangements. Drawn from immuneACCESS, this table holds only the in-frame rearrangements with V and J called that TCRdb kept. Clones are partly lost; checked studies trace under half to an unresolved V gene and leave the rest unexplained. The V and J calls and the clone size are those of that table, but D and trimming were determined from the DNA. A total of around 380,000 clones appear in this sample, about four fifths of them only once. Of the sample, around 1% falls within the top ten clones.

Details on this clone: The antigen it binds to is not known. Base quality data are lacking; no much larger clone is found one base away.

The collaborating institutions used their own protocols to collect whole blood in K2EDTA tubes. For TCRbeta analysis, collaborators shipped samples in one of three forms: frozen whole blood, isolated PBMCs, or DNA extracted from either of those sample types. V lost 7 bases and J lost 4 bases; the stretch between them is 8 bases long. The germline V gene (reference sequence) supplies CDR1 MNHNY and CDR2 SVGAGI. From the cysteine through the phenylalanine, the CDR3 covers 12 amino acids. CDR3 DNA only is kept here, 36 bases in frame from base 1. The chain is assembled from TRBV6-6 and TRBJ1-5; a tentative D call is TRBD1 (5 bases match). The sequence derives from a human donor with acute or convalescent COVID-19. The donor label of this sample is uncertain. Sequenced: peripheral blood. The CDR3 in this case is CASNRPNQPQHF. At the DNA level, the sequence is TGTGCCAGCAACAGGCCAAATCAGCCCCAGCATTTT.